Listed here are 17 T cell receptor beta chains from one sample, sequenced in a study of regulatory T cells in long-lasting Graves disease. Time point described: newly diagnosed GD, antithyroid drugs for less than 3 months. Researchers made the TCR library from RNA that was extracted from PBMCs. According to the study, TCR beta libraries were built with iRepertoire HTBI primers and CDR3-region Arm-PCR. TCRdb ran MiXCR on the multiplex PCR reads and lists one entry per CDR3 protein. Here the sample spans a few hundred thousand distinct CDR3 sequences, approximately 16% being singletons. The sample also formed part of further work on T cells in Graves' hyperthyroidism and ophthalmopathy.

The starting material was peripheral blood mononuclear cells (PBMCs), obtained at new diagnosis, from a patient treated with antithyroid drugs. All receptors derive from a man between 40 and 49 years old with Graves disease.

This clonotype occurred many times. The chain carries TRBV2 and TRBJ1-3; D gene unclear. This CDR3 spans 12 amino acids. Germline CDR1 SNHLY, CDR2 FYNNEI. Trimming took 8 bases from V and 2 from J, leaving 7 bases between them. For the CDR3, the DNA is TGTGCCAGCCGATACCCTGGAAACACCATATATTTT. This gives the protein CASRYPGNTIYF.

This clonotype was counted many times. This chain joins TRBV7-8 and TRBJ1-5; D is possibly TRBD1 (5 bases). CDR1 is SGHVS and CDR2 is FQNEAQ in the germline V gene. Between the trimmed V and J ends, which lost 5 bases and 2 bases, there was a span of 13 bases. The CDR3 covers 15 residues. The CDR3 reads CASSPTAGGNQPQHF. CDR3 DNA sequence: TGTGCCAGCAGCCCGACCGCGGGGGGCAATCAGCCCCAGCATTTT.

This clonotype was detected ten times or more. The chain carries TRBV20-1 and TRBJ2-1, with 10 bases matching TRBD1. The length of the CDR3 is 14 residues. The germline gives CDR1 DFQATT, CDR2 SNEGSKA (reference sequence). The junction had 10 bases not matched to a gene; V was cut back by 5 bases and J by 9 bases. The CDR3 coding sequence is TGCAGTGCTGAGCGGGGACAGGGGAGAGTTGAGCAGTTCTTC. Protein sequence: CSAERGQGRVEQFF.

The V gene is TRBV7-2, the J gene TRBJ2-7; 9 bases are shared with TRBD2. The CDR3 runs to 13 residues. The germline CDR1 and CDR2 sequences are SGHTA and FQGNSA. The ends lost 4 bases at V and 7 bases at J; junction bases unmatched: 5. CDR3 region: CASSSSSGNEQYF. The CDR3, as DNA: TGTGCCAGCAGCTCATCTAGCGGGAATGAGCAGTACTTC. The full variable domain, with the rest looked up from reference TRBV7-2 and TRBJ2-7, is GAGVSQSPSNKVTEKGKDVELRCDPISGHTALYWYRQSLGQGLEFLIYFQGNSAPDKSGLPSDRFSAERTGGSVSTLTIQRTQQEDSAVYLCASSSSSGNEQYFGPGTRLTVT.

Ten or more counts support this clonotype. The chain links TRBV2 to TRBJ2-3; D gene unclear. Germline V gene data show CDR1 as SNHLY and CDR2 as FYNNEI. V shed 4 bases and J shed 2 bases, with 10 bases lying between them. This CDR3 is built from 14 residues. The CDR3 DNA reads as TGTGCCAGCAGTGGGGCCATCCTCACAGATACGCAGTATTTT. Encoded protein: CASSGAILTDTQYF.

The rearrangement uses TRBV9 and TRBJ1-5; 8 nucleotides agree with TRBD1. The CDR3 has 15 residues. The J segment lost 7 bases and the V segment lost 3 bases, leaving 9 bases of the junction unmatched. Germline loops: CDR1 SGDLS, CDR2 YYNGEE. The CDR3: CASSAQGAPGQPQHF. Written as DNA, the CDR3 is TGTGCCAGCAGCGCTCAGGGGGCCCCGGGCCAGCCCCAGCATTTT.

This clonotype has ten or more counts. The chain uses TRBV5-1 and TRBJ2-7; D perhaps matches TRBD1 (6 bases). The CDR3 contains 15 residues. V was shortened by 4 bases and J by 5 bases, with 19 bases between the two germline ends. Germline CDR1 is SGHRS and CDR2 is YFSETQ. The chain's CDR3 is CASSRQGQGINEQYF. CDR3 nucleotides: TGCGCCAGCAGCCGCCAGGGCCAGGGGATCAACGAGCAGTACTTC.

The table lists this clonotype with a few counts. This chain connects TRBV30 to TRBJ2-4, with 9 bases aligning to TRBD1. Germline CDR1 reads GTSNPN; CDR2 reads SVGIG (reference sequence). The V gene end was trimmed by 5 bases and the J gene end by 9 bases; junction bases not matched to a gene: 5. This CDR3 is built from 12 residues. The CDR3 spells CAWAGTGIIQYF. In DNA, the CDR3 is TGTGCCTGGGCCGGGACAGGGATCATTCAGTACTTC.

Many counts were recorded for this clonotype. The rearrangement joins TRBV10-2 to TRBJ2-5; TRBD1 matches 8 bases. The CDR3 sequence is 15 residues long. V lost 6 bases to trimming and J lost 4 bases; unmatched junction nucleotides: 10. Germline V gene data show CDR1 as WSHSY and CDR2 as SAAADI. The DNA for the CDR3 is TGCGCCAGCAGGGGACAGGCGGCTGGGTTAGAGACCCAGTACTTC. It is translated as CASRGQAAGLETQYF.

This chain connects TRBV20-1 to TRBJ2-3; D unclear. The CDR3 extends over 14 amino acids. The V and J ends lost 1 base and 1 base respectively, with 9 bases between them. Germline CDR1 DFQATT, CDR2 SNEGSKA (reference sequence). This CDR3 is CSARVIGRTDTQYF. In DNA form, the CDR3 reads TGCAGTGCTAGAGTAATCGGCCGCACAGATACGCAGTATTTT.

This clonotype occurred a few times. CDR3 loop: CASSEPAMNTGELFF. CDR3 sequence (DNA): TGTGCCAGCAGTGAACCGGCGATGAACACCGGGGAGCTGTTTTTT. The chain recombines TRBV6-1 with TRBJ2-2; no clear D gene. Trimming pared 2 bases from V and 1 base from J, leaving 8 bases between. There are 15 residues in the CDR3. Germline V lookup: CDR1 MNHNS, CDR2 SASEGT.

In its sample, this clonotype was seen many times. V is TRBV6-1 and J is TRBJ1-4, with D unresolved. There are 13 residues in the CDR3. The germline gives CDR1 MNHNS, CDR2 SASEGT. V lost 6 bases, J lost 4 bases, and 9 bases lay in between. The chain's CDR3 is CASSGTINEKLFF. CDR3 DNA: TGTGCCAGCAGCGGAACAATTAATGAAAAACTGTTTTTT.

This clonotype turned up a few times. The chain carries TRBV28 and TRBJ2-1, with D unclear. Trimming pared 5 bases from V and 10 bases from J, leaving 15 bases between. The CDR3 contains 13 residues. The germline V gene has CDR1 MDHEN and CDR2 SYDVKM. This CDR3 is CASSLQYSYEQFF. The CDR3, as DNA: TGTGCCAGCAGTCTTCAATACTCCTACGAGCAGTTCTTC.

This clonotype was seen many times. The chain links TRBV6-1 to TRBJ2-2; no reliable D call. Germline V gene lookup returns CDR1 MNHNS and CDR2 SASEGT. The CDR3 totals 14 residues. Trimming cost V 4 bases and J 4 bases, with 10 bases left between them. In DNA, the CDR3 is TGTGCCAGCAGTGCGCATATGGGCACCGGGGAGCTGTTTTTT. Its translation: CASSAHMGTGELFF.

This clonotype was counted ten times or more. V and J are TRBV20-1 and TRBJ2-1, with D possibly TRBD2 on 7 matching bases. Germline V gives CDR1 DFQATT, CDR2 SNEGSKA (reference sequence). Trimming took 5 bases from V and 5 from J, leaving 16 bases between them. The CDR3 is 14 amino acids. The CDR3 coding sequence is TGCAGTGCTGGGGGGGCCCGCGTCAACAATGAGCAGTTCTTC. Its translation is CSAGGARVNNEQFF.

The chain joins TRBV12-3 or TRBV12-4 to TRBJ2-1; unclear D gene. This CDR3 region has 14 residues. V lost 1 base and J lost 3, with 7 bases in between. The CDR3 sequence is CASSLGLLYNEQFF. CDR3 bases: TGTGCCAGCAGTTTAGGTCTGCTCTACAATGAGCAGTTCTTC.

This clonotype occurred a few times. The chain uses TRBV20-1 and TRBJ1-3; D might be TRBD1 (5 bases). The CDR3 is made up of 14 amino acids. Germline CDR1 and CDR2: DFQATT and SNEGSKA (reference sequence). The CDR3 region is CSLPSGASGNTIYF. CDR3 bases: TGCAGCCTCCCGTCCGGGGCCTCTGGAAACACCATATATTTT.